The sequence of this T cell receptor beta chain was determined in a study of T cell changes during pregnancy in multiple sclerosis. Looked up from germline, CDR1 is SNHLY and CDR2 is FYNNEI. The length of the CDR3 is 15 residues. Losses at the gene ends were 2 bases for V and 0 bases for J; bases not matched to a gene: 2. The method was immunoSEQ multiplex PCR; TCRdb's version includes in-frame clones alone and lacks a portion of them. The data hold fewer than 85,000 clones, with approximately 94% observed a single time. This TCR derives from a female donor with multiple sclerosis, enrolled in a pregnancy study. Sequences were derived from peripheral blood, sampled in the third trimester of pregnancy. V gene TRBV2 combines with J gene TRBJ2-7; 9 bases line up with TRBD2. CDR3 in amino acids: CASSESSGSSYEQYF. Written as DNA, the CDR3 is TGTGCCAGCAGTGAAAGTAGCGGGAGCTCCTACGAGCAGTACTTC.